Listed here are 13 T cell receptor beta chains from one sample, sequenced in a study of blood T cell repertoires in COVID-19. Using immunoSEQ multiplex PCR, the repertoire was profiled, and TCRdb retains in-frame clones only, with some absent. The table records 50,000 to 80,000 clones, 88% of them present only once. The material sequenced was peripheral blood. Receptors originate from a woman aged 55-69 years with COVID-19, enrolled during active disease.

The chain combines TRBV12-3 or TRBV12-4 with TRBJ1-2; TRBD1 might be the D (5 bases). The V and J ends lost 4 bases and 0 bases respectively, with 6 bases between them. The CDR3 is made up of 13 amino acids. This chain's CDR3 is CASSWGSNYGYTF. The CDR3 DNA reads TGTGCCAGCAGTTGGGGCTCTAACTATGGCTACACCTTC.

The chain couples TRBV5-4 to TRBJ1-6; a weak D match, TRBD1 (6 bases). Germline CDR1 reads SGHNT; CDR2 reads YYREEE (reference sequence). The CDR3 is made up of 14 amino acids. V lost 0 bases and J 7 bases, leaving 8 bases between the germline ends. DNA for the CDR3: TGTGCCAGCAGCTTGGACCAGGGGAATTCACCCCTCCACTTT. Its translation: CASSLDQGNSPLHF.

The chain joins TRBV28 to TRBJ1-4; possibly TRBD1 for D (6 bases). V lost 1 base to trimming and J lost 8 bases, with 17 bases between them. This CDR3 is built from 16 residues. The germline V gene encodes CDR1 MDHEN and CDR2 SYDVKM. CDR3 residues: CASSLLGARTGEKLFF. The CDR3 DNA follows: TGTGCCAGCAGTTTATTGGGTGCGCGAACAGGGGAAAAACTGTTTTTT. The whole variable domain, remainder taken from reference TRBV28 and TRBJ1-4, is DVKVTQSSRYLVKRTGEKVFLECVQDMDHENMFWYRQDPGLGLRLIYFSYDVKMKEKGDIPEGYSVSREKKERFSLILESASTNQTSMYLCASSLLGARTGEKLFFGSGTQLSVL.

J is TRBJ2-1 and V is TRBV2; 7 bases line up with TRBD1. The V gene's germline CDR1 is SNHLY and CDR2 FYNNEI. The length of the CDR3 is 14 residues. The V gene end was trimmed by 6 bases and the J gene end by 5 bases; junction bases not matched to a gene: 7. The chain's CDR3 is CASRETGDDNEQFF. The CDR3 nucleotides read TGTGCCAGCAGGGAAACAGGGGACGACAATGAGCAGTTCTTC.

The J gene is TRBJ2-5, the V gene TRBV2; no reliable D call. Germline V gene data show CDR1 as SNHLY and CDR2 as FYNNEI. The CDR3 has 15 amino acids. Trimming removed 6 bases at V and 5 bases at J, with 19 bases between. CDR3 protein: CASRKASFPGETQYF. CDR3 nucleotide sequence: TGTGCCAGCAGAAAAGCTTCCTTCCCCGGGGAGACCCAGTACTTC.

The gene calls are TRBV5-1 and TRBJ1-2; D ambiguous. Germline V lookup: CDR1 SGHRS, CDR2 YFSETQ. The V and J ends lost 1 base and 2 bases respectively, with 12 bases between them. This CDR3 comprises 15 residues. The CDR3 loop is CASSLSSGSNYGYTF. Written as DNA, the CDR3 is TGCGCCAGCAGCTTGTCTTCAGGAAGCAACTATGGCTACACCTTC.

This clone has a single count. The chain recombines TRBV10-3 with TRBJ1-1; a possible D gene is TRBD1 (6 bases). This CDR3 is built from 14 residues. Germline V gene lookup returns CDR1 ENHRY and CDR2 SYGVKD. V gave up 0 bases and J gave up 5 bases, with 10 bases separating them. CDR3 bases: TGTGCCATCAGTGAGTCGGGGGCGAGGACTGAAGCTTTCTTT. This translates into CAISESGARTEAFF.

In this sample, this clone turned up a few times. V and J are TRBV7-2 and TRBJ2-1; 8 bases align to TRBD2. Losses at the gene ends were 3 bases for V and 5 bases for J; bases not matched to a gene: 9. Germline lookup yields CDR1 SGHTA and CDR2 FQGNSA. The length of the CDR3 is 16 residues. CDR3 protein: CASSFAGRAWDNEQFF. The CDR3 coding sequence is TGTGCCAGCAGCTTTGCCGGGAGGGCCTGGGACAATGAGCAGTTCTTC.

V and J are TRBV7-8 and TRBJ2-7, with 12 bases lining up with TRBD1. With 3 bases clipped from V and 4 bases from J, the junction kept 4 bases outside the gene matches. This CDR3 comprises 15 residues. CDR1 SGHVS and CDR2 FQNEAQ come from the germline V gene. This CDR3 reads CASSFPGQGAYEQYF. CDR3 coding DNA: TGTGCCAGCAGCTTTCCGGGACAGGGGGCTTACGAGCAGTACTTC.

CDR3 sequence reads: CASSPRDSGKETQYF. The CDR3 DNA follows: TGTGCCAGTAGTCCTCGGGATAGCGGGAAGGAGACCCAGTACTTC. The J gene is TRBJ2-5, the V gene TRBV19; 8 bases map to TRBD2. Looked up from germline, CDR1 is LNHDA and CDR2 is SQIVND (reference sequence). This CDR3 region has 15 residues. V lost 5 bases to trimming and J lost 5 bases; unmatched junction nucleotides: 10.

The CDR3 here is CASSQGVGQGGQPQHF. For the CDR3, the DNA is TGTGCCAGCAGCCAAGGGGTGGGACAGGGTGGTCAGCCCCAGCATTTT. The chain employs TRBV3-1 (or the pseudogene TRBV3-2) and TRBJ1-5, with TRBD1 matching 9 bases. The CDR3 spans 16 residues. The germline gives CDR1 LGHDT, CDR2 YNNKEL (reference sequence). V dropped 1 base and J dropped 6; count of bases not matched to a gene: 7.

On this clone: This specimen includes other DNA sequences encoding the same CDR3. The gene calls are TRBV6-5 and TRBJ1-2; the match to TRBD1 covers 7 bases. CDR1 is MNHEY, CDR2 SVGAGI, per germline. Losses at the gene ends were 7 bases for V and 4 bases for J; bases not matched to a gene: 6. The CDR3 runs to 13 residues. CDR3 in DNA: TGTGCCAGCACCCAGACAGGGAGCTATGGCTACACCTTC. As protein: CASTQTGSYGYTF.

This chain uses TRBV6-6 with TRBJ1-2, with D possibly TRBD1 on 5 matching bases. With 1 base removed from V and 6 bases from J, the gap between germline ends came to 15 bases. From germline, CDR1 is MNHNY and CDR2 SVGAGI (reference sequence). The CDR3 length is 15 residues. The CDR3 DNA is TGTGCCAGCAGTTACTTAGGGGCCCTTTCGGATGGCTACACCTTC. Its protein product is CASSYLGALSDGYTF.